A selection of T cell receptor beta chains follows, all from one sample in a study of cytomegalovirus exposure and HLA in healthy donors. Clones were read by immunoSEQ multiplex PCR, and TCRdb kept only the in-frame ones, dropping some. The clone table shows more than 55,000 clones, with the ten largest holding 5%. The sample was PBMCs. These receptors were obtained from a middle-aged woman in good health and CMV-seropositive. The CDR3 runs from the conserved cysteine through the conserved F or W. A D gene is named only where the DNA matches it firmly. Rows give clone size only sometimes, using once, few, many, or a class for an expanded clone.

clone_size,d_call,v_call,j_call,cdr3_aa,cdr3_nt
NA,TRBD1,TRBV5-1,TRBJ2-7,CASSTGQGAVEQYF,TGCGCCAGCAGCACGGGACAGGGGGCGGTCGAGCAGTACTTC
NA,NA,TRBV6-1,TRBJ2-7,CASSINRDLAYEQYF,TGTGCCAGCAGCATTAACCGGGACTTGGCCTACGAGCAGTACTTC
NA,TRBD2,TRBV15,TRBJ2-3,CATSRGTSGGADTQYF,TGTGCCACCAGCAGAGGGACTAGCGGGGGGGCAGATACGCAGTATTTT
NA,NA,TRBV7-9,TRBJ2-3,CASSPQGGETDTQYF,TGTGCCAGCAGCCCACAGGGTGGGGAGACAGATACGCAGTATTTT
NA,TRBD2,TRBV5-1,TRBJ2-7,CASSLDLAGGEQYF,TGCGCCAGCAGCTTGGATCTAGCGGGAGGCGAGCAGTACTTC
NA,TRBD1,TRBV2,TRBJ2-2,CASSGVGRGPTSGTGELFF,TGTGCCAGCAGTGGAGTGGGCAGGGGGCCCACCTCGGGGACCGGGGAGCTGTTTTTT
NA,TRBD2,TRBV4-3,TRBJ2-3,CASSQEGLAGGQASTDTQYF,TGCGCCAGCAGCCAAGAAGGACTAGCGGGGGGGCAAGCGAGCACAGATACGCAGTATTTT
NA,TRBD2,TRBV7-2,TRBJ2-7,CASSLVPSGGDSVYEQYF,TGTGCCAGCAGCTTAGTGCCTAGCGGGGGTGATTCGGTCTACGAGCAGTACTTC
large,NA,TRBV6-4,TRBJ1-1,CASSYRVGDTEAFF,TGTGCCAGCAGTTACAGGGTTGGGGACACTGAAGCTTTCTTT
NA,TRBD1,TRBV4-1,TRBJ1-2,CASSQVTSPQDRVGKYGYTF,TGCGCCAGCAGCCAAGTGACGTCACCCCAAGACAGGGTCGGAAAGTATGGCTACACCTTC
NA,TRBD1,TRBV4-2,TRBJ2-7,CASSQDIGTGGYEQYF,TGTGCCAGCAGCCAAGATATTGGGACAGGAGGCTACGAGCAGTACTTC
NA,NA,TRBV5-1,TRBJ1-5,CASSPGAGDQPQHF,TGCGCCAGCAGCCCCGGGGCAGGGGATCAGCCCCAGCATTTT
NA,NA,TRBV5-6,TRBJ1-2,CASSLDPRRGASYGYTF,TGTGCCAGCAGCTTGGACCCACGACGGGGGGCTAGCTATGGCTACACCTTC
NA,NA,TRBV7-2,TRBJ2-1,CASTPQWEAASYNEQFF,TGTGCCAGCACCCCCCAGTGGGAGGCGGCCTCCTACAATGAGCAGTTCTTC
NA,TRBD1,TRBV5-6,TRBJ1-1,CASSGLQGVVAEAFF,TGTGCCAGCAGCGGTTTACAGGGGGTCGTTGCTGAAGCTTTCTTT
NA,NA,TRBV29-1,TRBJ1-3,CSCRGGGNTIYF,TGCTCCTGCCGAGGGGGTGGAAACACCATATATTTT
NA,NA,TRBV25-1,TRBJ1-1,CASSESLPGPLEAFF,TGTGCCAGCAGTGAATCTCTTCCAGGGCCTCTTGAAGCTTTCTTT
NA,NA,TRBV6-5,TRBJ2-7,CASGGQQGPYEQYF,TGTGCCAGCGGTGGCCAACAGGGACCCTACGAGCAGTACTTC
NA,NA,TRBV4-1,TRBJ1-2,CASSRLPGYGYTF,TGCGCCAGCAGCAGGCTGCCGGGGTATGGCTACACCTTC
NA,NA,TRBV7-8,TRBJ2-7,CASSLGPGQTISYEQYF,TGTGCCAGCAGCTTAGGCCCCGGACAGACGATCTCCTACGAGCAGTACTTC
NA,TRBD1,TRBV6-5,TRBJ1-6,CASAKGAPNSPLHF,TGTGCCAGCGCCAAGGGGGCCCCTAATTCACCCCTCCACTTT
NA,NA,TRBV6-6,TRBJ1-1,CASSYSTANTEAFF,TGTGCCAGCAGTTACTCGACAGCTAACACTGAAGCTTTCTTT
NA,NA,TRBV5-1,TRBJ2-6,CASSSQGISGANVLTF,TGCGCCAGCAGCAGTCAGGGCATCTCTGGGGCCAACGTCCTGACTTTC
NA,NA,TRBV7-9,TRBJ2-7,CASSLVATSYEQYF,TGTGCCAGCAGCTTGGTAGCGACCTCCTACGAGCAGTACTTC
NA,TRBD2,TRBV5-1,TRBJ2-7,CASSLKRTSGIPYEQYF,TGCGCCAGCAGCTTGAAGAGGACTAGCGGGATTCCGTACGAGCAGTACTTC
NA,NA,TRBV28,TRBJ2-1,CASSLPLFDSQSYNEQFF,TGTGCCAGCAGTTTACCCCTTTTTGACAGCCAATCCTACAATGAGCAGTTCTTC
NA,NA,TRBV5-1,TRBJ2-7,CASSLEPGRVYEQYF,TGCGCCAGCAGCTTGGAACCGGGTCGCGTCTACGAGCAGTACTTC
NA,NA,TRBV5-4,TRBJ1-2,CASSLVWAGDYYGYTF,TGTGCCAGCAGCTTGGTATGGGCAGGGGATTACTATGGCTACACCTTC
NA,NA,TRBV27,TRBJ2-7,CASSTARVSLYEQYF,TGTGCCAGCAGTACGGCGCGGGTCAGCTTGTACGAGCAGTACTTC
NA,TRBD1,TRBV2,TRBJ2-6,CASSEGTGGAGANVLTF,TGTGCCAGCAGTGAAGGGACAGGGGGCGCTGGGGCCAACGTCCTGACTTTC
NA,TRBD1,TRBV27,TRBJ2-1,CASSFTGGVGNEQFF,TGTGCCAGCAGTTTTACAGGGGGCGTCGGGAATGAGCAGTTCTTC
NA,TRBD1,TRBV4-1,TRBJ1-2,CASSQDPASDRPGTSGYTF,TGCGCCAGCAGCCAAGACCCCGCTTCGGACAGGCCGGGTACGAGCGGCTACACCTTC
NA,TRBD1,TRBV28,TRBJ1-1,CASSSYRGVAFF,TGTGCCAGCAGTTCGTACAGGGGGGTAGCTTTCTTT
NA,TRBD1,TRBV5-4,TRBJ1-6,CASSLEQGQTKNSPLHF,TGTGCCAGCAGCTTGGAACAGGGACAGACCAAAAATTCACCCCTCCACTTT
NA,NA,TRBV6-4,TRBJ2-2,CASSGLGNTGELFF,TGTGCCAGCTCGGGACTCGGGAACACCGGGGAGCTGTTTTTT
NA,NA,TRBV7-9,TRBJ1-5,CASFLPITGQPQHF,TGTGCCAGCTTCCTACCCATAACGGGGCAGCCCCAGCATTTT
NA,TRBD1,TRBV11-3,TRBJ1-6,CASSIPSPWDRETDNSPLHF,TGTGCCAGCAGCATACCTAGCCCTTGGGACAGGGAAACAGATAATTCACCCCTCCACTTT
NA,TRBD2,TRBV4-1,TRBJ2-5,CASSQVASGGETQYF,TGCGCCAGCAGCCAAGTGGCTAGCGGGGGAGAGACCCAGTACTTC
NA,TRBD2,TRBV7-3,TRBJ2-5,CASSPNGGAGETQYF,TGTGCCAGCAGCCCCAACGGGGGGGCAGGGGAGACCCAGTACTTC
NA,NA,TRBV30,TRBJ1-4,CAWRVGSEKLFF,TGTGCCTGGAGGGTGGGGAGTGAAAAACTGTTTTTT
NA,TRBD1,TRBV4-3,TRBJ1-1,CASSQSGLRTGRTEAFF,TGCGCCAGCAGCCAGTCGGGTTTACGGACAGGGAGGACTGAAGCTTTCTTT
NA,NA,TRBV11-3,TRBJ2-7,CASSLSKGENEQYF,TGTGCCAGCAGCTTAAGTAAGGGGGAGAACGAGCAGTACTTC
NA,TRBD1,TRBV2,TRBJ2-7,CASTRTGYEQYF,TGTGCCAGCACCCGGACAGGCTACGAGCAGTACTTC
NA,NA,TRBV4-2,TRBJ2-6,CASSQAAGEPSGANVLTF,TGTGCCAGCAGCCAAGCCGCAGGGGAGCCCTCTGGGGCCAACGTCCTGACTTTC
NA,NA,TRBV6-1,TRBJ2-7,CASSESRPRSYGNYYEQYF,TGTGCCAGCAGTGAATCACGGCCCCGGAGTTACGGTAACTACTACGAGCAGTACTTC
NA,TRBD1,TRBV27,TRBJ1-3,CASSGRQGSAIYF,TGTGCCAGCAGTGGGCGACAGGGGAGCGCCATATATTTT
NA,NA,TRBV19,TRBJ1-5,CASSIIPGPQHF,TGTGCCAGTAGTATTATCCCGGGACCCCAGCATTTT
medium-sized,TRBD2,TRBV4-2,TRBJ2-7,CASRYGTSGAGDEQYF,TGTGCCAGCAGGTACGGGACTAGCGGGGCGGGCGACGAGCAGTACTTC
NA,NA,TRBV30,TRBJ1-1,CAWSVFIRWNTEAFF,TGTGCCTGGAGTGTATTCATCCGGTGGAACACTGAAGCTTTCTTT
NA,NA,TRBV7-2,TRBJ2-3,CASSRTPSTDTQYF,TGTGCCAGCAGCCGGACTCCCAGCACAGATACGCAGTATTTT
NA,NA,TRBV6-5,TRBJ1-2,CASSYEAGAMGGYTF,TGTGCCAGCAGTTACGAGGCGGGGGCAATGGGTGGCTACACCTTC
NA,TRBD2,TRBV10-3,TRBJ2-1,CAIRGLANEQFF,TGTGCCATCAGAGGACTAGCCAATGAGCAGTTCTTC
NA,NA,TRBV7-6,TRBJ2-7,CASSSHRDEQYF,TGTGCCAGCAGCTCCCACAGGGACGAGCAGTACTTC
NA,NA,TRBV7-9,TRBJ2-1,CASSPPVFLSQGSPKFF,TGTGCCAGCAGCCCCCCCGTTTTTTTGAGCCAGGGGTCCCCCAAGTTCTTC
NA,NA,TRBV18,TRBJ2-1,CASSPRQGLMNEQFF,TGTGCCAGCTCACCGCGGCAGGGGTTGATGAATGAGCAGTTCTTC
NA,NA,TRBV29-1,TRBJ1-2,CSVGVADVGDSGYTF,TGCAGCGTTGGGGTGGCAGATGTCGGCGACTCTGGCTACACCTTC
NA,TRBD1,TRBV13,TRBJ1-6,CASSPRQGGHSPLHF,TGTGCCAGCAGCCCACGACAGGGTGGGCATTCACCCCTCCACTTT